These T cell receptor beta chains were read from a single sample in a study of T-cell reconstitution after alpha-beta-depleted transplantation in children. In TCRdb, the PCR reads were re-called with MiXCR into one record per CDR3 protein. Of 900,000 or so distinct CDR3 sequences listed, around 17% are singletons. The sequences come from PBMCs, mostly from graft donor cells, collected 360 days after TCRalphabeta/CD19-depleted stem cell transplant. The receptors stem from a male patient between 5 and 17 years old who had a stem cell transplant for acute lymphoblastic leukemia, so the T cells may come from the graft donor. CDR3s include the opening cysteine and the closing phenylalanine or tryptophan. Each record gives: V gene, D gene, CDR3 length, J gene, clone size, CDR3 DNA, CDR3 protein. D genes are given only for firm matches. Rows give clone size only sometimes, using once, few, many, or a class for an expanded clone.

v_gene: TRBV5-1; d_gene: TRBD1; len: 15; j_gene: TRBJ1-2; abundance: -; CDR3nt: TGCGCCAGCAGCCGGGACAGGGAAGGGCGTGATGGCTACACCTTC; CDR3aa: CASSRDREGRDGYTF
v_gene: TRBV20-1; d_gene: TRBD2; len: 19; j_gene: TRBJ2-7; abundance: -; CDR3nt: TGCAGTGCTAGAGCGGTAGTCCTTCCTAGCGGGAGGAACCCCTACGAGCAGTACTTC; CDR3aa: CSARAVVLPSGRNPYEQYF
v_gene: TRBV7-7; d_gene: -; len: 16; j_gene: TRBJ2-3; abundance: many; CDR3nt: TGTGCCAGCAGCTTCCAATATTCGGGTGGTGGAGATACGCAGTATTTT; CDR3aa: CASSFQYSGGGDTQYF
v_gene: TRBV5-1; d_gene: -; len: 13; j_gene: TRBJ2-7; abundance: few; CDR3nt: TGCGCCAGCCGAAAGACAGGTACCTACGAGCAGTACTTC; CDR3aa: CASRKTGTYEQYF
v_gene: TRBV27; d_gene: -; len: 15; j_gene: TRBJ2-1; abundance: -; CDR3nt: TGTGCCAGCGGGTATTTGTCACGGTCCTACAATGAGCAGTTCTTC; CDR3aa: CASGYLSRSYNEQFF
v_gene: TRBV6-5; d_gene: -; len: 15; j_gene: TRBJ2-7; abundance: -; CDR3nt: TGTGCCAGCAGTTACCTCAGACAGTTCGGGTACGAGCAGTACTTC; CDR3aa: CASSYLRQFGYEQYF
v_gene: TRBV9; d_gene: TRBD2; len: 15; j_gene: TRBJ2-5; abundance: -; CDR3nt: TGTGCCAGCAGCGTGGGGACTAGCGGGAGTGAGACCCAGTACTTC; CDR3aa: CASSVGTSGSETQYF
v_gene: TRBV5-6; d_gene: -; len: 16; j_gene: TRBJ2-7; abundance: few; CDR3nt: TGTGCCAGCAGCTCTCATCGGGACCCACGAGGGTACGAGCAGTACTTC; CDR3aa: CASSSHRDPRGYEQYF
v_gene: TRBV14; d_gene: -; len: 13; j_gene: TRBJ2-7; abundance: few; CDR3nt: TGTGCCAGCAGCCGGTCCAGCCCCTACGAGCAGTACTTC; CDR3aa: CASSRSSPYEQYF
v_gene: TRBV12-3/TRBV12-4; d_gene: -; len: 15; j_gene: TRBJ2-2; abundance: many; CDR3nt: TGTGCCAGCAGCCGGGACTCCCCTGAGGTCGGGGAGCTGTTTTTT; CDR3aa: CASSRDSPEVGELFF
v_gene: TRBV29-1; d_gene: -; len: 12; j_gene: TRBJ1-4; abundance: -; CDR3nt: TGCAGCGTTGTCTCCACAGATGAAAAACTGTTTTTT; CDR3aa: CSVVSTDEKLFF
v_gene: TRBV20-1; d_gene: TRBD2; len: 18; j_gene: TRBJ2-7; abundance: -; CDR3nt: TGCAGTGCTAGAGATAGGCTAGCGGGACGGGGCATCTATAGGGAGCAGTACTTC; CDR3aa: CSARDRLAGRGIYREQYF
v_gene: TRBV11-2; d_gene: TRBD2; len: 15; j_gene: TRBJ2-7; abundance: -; CDR3nt: TGTGCCAGCAGGCCTGTGAGCGGGAGAGGCCACGAGCAGTACTTC; CDR3aa: CASRPVSGRGHEQYF
v_gene: TRBV5-6; d_gene: -; len: 15; j_gene: TRBJ2-3; abundance: few; CDR3nt: TGTGCCAGCAGCTTGCCGCTCTCCTTCACAGATACGCAGTATTTT; CDR3aa: CASSLPLSFTDTQYF
v_gene: TRBV6-2/TRBV6-3; d_gene: TRBD2; len: 15; j_gene: TRBJ2-7; abundance: few; CDR3nt: TGTGCCAGCAGTTCGCGGACTAGCGGGAGGAGGAGAGAGTACTTC; CDR3aa: CASSSRTSGRRREYF
v_gene: TRBV11-2; d_gene: TRBD2; len: 19; j_gene: TRBJ2-7; abundance: -; CDR3nt: TGTACCAGCAGCCTTACACCCGGGACAGGGGGACTAGCGGGAAAGGTGCAGTACTTC; CDR3aa: CTSSLTPGTGGLAGKVQYF
v_gene: TRBV29-1; d_gene: TRBD1; len: 12; j_gene: TRBJ1-5; abundance: many; CDR3nt: TGCAGCGCCGGGACAGGGAATCAGCCCCAGCATTTT; CDR3aa: CSAGTGNQPQHF
v_gene: TRBV6-2/TRBV6-3; d_gene: TRBD2; len: 15; j_gene: TRBJ2-7; abundance: -; CDR3nt: TGTGCCAGCAGTTCCAGACTAGCGGGAGGCTACGAGCAGTACTTC; CDR3aa: CASSSRLAGGYEQYF
v_gene: TRBV27; d_gene: TRBD2; len: 16; j_gene: TRBJ2-7; abundance: few; CDR3nt: TGTGCCAGCAGTCTTCGAGGGACTAGCCTCTCCTACGAGCAGTACTTC; CDR3aa: CASSLRGTSLSYEQYF
v_gene: TRBV15; d_gene: -; len: 13; j_gene: TRBJ2-2; abundance: -; CDR3nt: TGTGCCACCAGCAAGCAAGTTTACGGGGAGCTGTTTTTT; CDR3aa: CATSKQVYGELFF
v_gene: TRBV29-1; d_gene: -; len: 13; j_gene: TRBJ2-3; abundance: -; CDR3nt: TGCAGCGTTGCGAGCCCTCTCACAGATACGCAGTATTTT; CDR3aa: CSVASPLTDTQYF
v_gene: TRBV4-2; d_gene: -; len: 13; j_gene: TRBJ1-1; abundance: few; CDR3nt: TGTGCCAGCAGCCAAGATACGAACACTGAAGCTTTCTTT; CDR3aa: CASSQDTNTEAFF
v_gene: TRBV7-8; d_gene: -; len: 18; j_gene: TRBJ2-5; abundance: few; CDR3nt: TGTGCCAGCAGCCTTTTCGTGGATTCTGGGGGTTACCAAGAGACCCAGTACTTC; CDR3aa: CASSLFVDSGGYQETQYF
v_gene: TRBV12-3/TRBV12-4; d_gene: TRBD2; len: 15; j_gene: TRBJ2-7; abundance: many; CDR3nt: TGTGCCAGCAGTTCAAAGACTAGCGGGAGTTACGAGCAGTACTTC; CDR3aa: CASSSKTSGSYEQYF
v_gene: TRBV5-1; d_gene: TRBD2; len: 15; j_gene: TRBJ2-7; abundance: -; CDR3nt: TGCGCCAGCAGCTTGACGGTCGGGGGGGCGCTTGAGCAGTACTTC; CDR3aa: CASSLTVGGALEQYF
v_gene: TRBV29-1; d_gene: TRBD2; len: 17; j_gene: TRBJ2-3; abundance: many; CDR3nt: TGCAGCGCCGAGGGCGTGACTAGCGGGAGTGGTAAAGATACGCAGTATTTT; CDR3aa: CSAEGVTSGSGKDTQYF
v_gene: TRBV5-1; d_gene: -; len: 14; j_gene: TRBJ2-5; abundance: few; CDR3nt: TGCGCCAGCAGCCGCCTAGCCTATGGGGAGACCCAGTACTTC; CDR3aa: CASSRLAYGETQYF
v_gene: TRBV12-3/TRBV12-4; d_gene: -; len: 14; j_gene: TRBJ2-3; abundance: -; CDR3nt: TGTGCCAGCAGTACTGGAGCGCCCGCAGATACGCAGTATTTT; CDR3aa: CASSTGAPADTQYF
v_gene: TRBV6-2/TRBV6-3; d_gene: -; len: 16; j_gene: TRBJ2-4; abundance: -; CDR3nt: TGTGCCAGCAGTTATGAGGGTCCTCTAGCCAAAAACATTCAGTACTTC; CDR3aa: CASSYEGPLAKNIQYF
v_gene: TRBV7-9; d_gene: TRBD1; len: 15; j_gene: TRBJ1-2; abundance: -; CDR3nt: TGTGCCAGCAGCGGTCCCGGGACAGGGGACTATGGCTACACCTTC; CDR3aa: CASSGPGTGDYGYTF
v_gene: TRBV29-1; d_gene: -; len: 11; j_gene: TRBJ2-7; abundance: few; CDR3nt: TGCAGCGTGCAGAATCCGTACGAGCAGTACTTC; CDR3aa: CSVQNPYEQYF
v_gene: TRBV3-1; d_gene: TRBD2; len: 16; j_gene: TRBJ2-3; abundance: -; CDR3nt: TGTGCCAGCAGCCGGCGGACTAGCGGGAGGCCAGATACGCAGTATTTT; CDR3aa: CASSRRTSGRPDTQYF
v_gene: TRBV9; d_gene: -; len: 16; j_gene: TRBJ2-2; abundance: -; CDR3nt: TGTGCCAGCAGTGGGGGACTCAAGAAGGCCACCGGGGAGCTGTTTTTT; CDR3aa: CASSGGLKKATGELFF
v_gene: TRBV7-9; d_gene: TRBD2; len: 16; j_gene: TRBJ2-1; abundance: -; CDR3nt: TGTGCCAGCAGCTCCCAGAATAGCGGGAGTGGATATGAGCAGTTCTTC; CDR3aa: CASSSQNSGSGYEQFF
v_gene: TRBV18; d_gene: TRBD1; len: 13; j_gene: TRBJ1-4; abundance: few; CDR3nt: TGTGCCAGCTCCCCAACGGACAGGGAAAAACTGTTTTTT; CDR3aa: CASSPTDREKLFF
v_gene: TRBV5-1; d_gene: -; len: 12; j_gene: TRBJ2-5; abundance: -; CDR3nt: TGCGCCAGCGGACAGTTCCAAGAGACCCAGTACTTC; CDR3aa: CASGQFQETQYF
v_gene: TRBV25-1; d_gene: -; len: 18; j_gene: TRBJ2-6; abundance: -; CDR3nt: TGTGCCAGCAGTGAATCCCAGGGGTTCGACTCTGGGGCCAACGTCCTGACTTTC; CDR3aa: CASSESQGFDSGANVLTF
v_gene: TRBV27; d_gene: -; len: 15; j_gene: TRBJ2-5; abundance: -; CDR3nt: TGTGCCAGCAGTTTAGCCGGGACTCGAGGAACGACCCAGTACTTC; CDR3aa: CASSLAGTRGTTQYF
v_gene: TRBV4-1; d_gene: TRBD1; len: 14; j_gene: TRBJ2-7; abundance: -; CDR3nt: TGCGCCAGCAGTGCGGGACAGGGGGCGAGCGAGCAGTACTTC; CDR3aa: CASSAGQGASEQYF
v_gene: TRBV3-1; d_gene: TRBD1; len: 16; j_gene: TRBJ2-7; abundance: few; CDR3nt: TGTGCCAGCAGCCAACGGGGGACACAGGGGGCCGACGAGCAGTACTTC; CDR3aa: CASSQRGTQGADEQYF
v_gene: TRBV7-9; d_gene: TRBD2; len: 17; j_gene: TRBJ2-7; abundance: -; CDR3nt: TGTGCCAGCAGCTTTGTTAGAGGAGCGGGAGATGTCTACGAGCAGTACTTC; CDR3aa: CASSFVRGAGDVYEQYF
v_gene: TRBV20-1; d_gene: -; len: 13; j_gene: TRBJ1-5; abundance: few; CDR3nt: TGCAGTGCTGCCGGGACGGAAAATCAGCCCCAGCATTTT; CDR3aa: CSAAGTENQPQHF
v_gene: TRBV11-1; d_gene: -; len: 14; j_gene: TRBJ2-7; abundance: few; CDR3nt: TGTGCCAGCAGCTTAACTAGAGGGACTTACGAGCAGTACTTC; CDR3aa: CASSLTRGTYEQYF
v_gene: TRBV6-5; d_gene: TRBD1; len: 13; j_gene: TRBJ1-1; abundance: many; CDR3nt: TGTGCCAGCAGAATGGACAGGGCGCGGGGAGCTTTCTTT; CDR3aa: CASRMDRARGAFF
v_gene: TRBV5-1; d_gene: TRBD2; len: 15; j_gene: TRBJ2-7; abundance: many; CDR3nt: TGTGCCAGCAGTTCGGGACTAGCGGGATTATACGAGCAGTACTTC; CDR3aa: CASSSGLAGLYEQYF
v_gene: TRBV29-1; d_gene: TRBD2; len: 15; j_gene: TRBJ2-2; abundance: many; CDR3nt: TGCAGCGTTGATGCGCAGGGAGGGTACACCGGGGAGCTGTTTTTT; CDR3aa: CSVDAQGGYTGELFF
v_gene: TRBV14; d_gene: -; len: 22; j_gene: TRBJ2-1; abundance: -; CDR3nt: TGTGCCAGCAGCCAAGATCGGTCCCCCGTTTGGGGTGATGGGACACACTACAATGAGCAGTTCTTC; CDR3aa: CASSQDRSPVWGDGTHYNEQFF
v_gene: TRBV6-5; d_gene: -; len: 15; j_gene: TRBJ2-3; abundance: -; CDR3nt: TGTGCCAGCAGTTATCACTCAGCTAGCACAGATACGCAGTATTTT; CDR3aa: CASSYHSASTDTQYF
v_gene: TRBV4-1; d_gene: -; len: 14; j_gene: TRBJ2-1; abundance: few; CDR3nt: TGCGCCAGCAGCCAACTGGAGGGGTACAATGAGCAGTTCTTC; CDR3aa: CASSQLEGYNEQFF
v_gene: TRBV12-3/TRBV12-4; d_gene: -; len: 16; j_gene: TRBJ2-7; abundance: -; CDR3nt: TGTGCCAGCAGTTTCCTGCCGGGACTCCACGTCATGGAGCAGTACTTC; CDR3aa: CASSFLPGLHVMEQYF
v_gene: TRBV7-8; d_gene: -; len: 16; j_gene: TRBJ2-7; abundance: many; CDR3nt: TGTGCCAGCAGCCAAGGTATCCTAGCGCTTCCCTACGAGCAGTACTTC; CDR3aa: CASSQGILALPYEQYF
v_gene: TRBV7-9; d_gene: TRBD1; len: 14; j_gene: TRBJ1-2; abundance: -; CDR3nt: TGTGCCAGCAGCTTGGCCGGACAGGGAAGGGGCTACACCTTC; CDR3aa: CASSLAGQGRGYTF
v_gene: TRBV5-6; d_gene: TRBD1; len: 14; j_gene: TRBJ1-1; abundance: -; CDR3nt: TGTGCCAGCAGCTTGGGGGGACAGGGCTCTGAAGCTTTCTTT; CDR3aa: CASSLGGQGSEAFF
v_gene: TRBV7-9; d_gene: TRBD2; len: 16; j_gene: TRBJ2-2; abundance: -; CDR3nt: TGTGCCAGCAGCCCCCGACTAGCGGGAAGCACCGGGGAGCTGTTTTTT; CDR3aa: CASSPRLAGSTGELFF
v_gene: TRBV4-1; d_gene: -; len: 15; j_gene: TRBJ2-7; abundance: few; CDR3nt: TGCGCCAGCAGCCAAGTCGGGGGGCCCACCTACGAGCAGTACTTC; CDR3aa: CASSQVGGPTYEQYF